The 5 T cell receptor beta chains below were found in one sample sequenced in a study of neoadjuvant anti-PD-1 for oral cavity cancer. Method: immunoSEQ multiplex PCR; TCRdb's copy keeps in-frame clones and lacks some. The sample gives about 14,000 clones, around two thirds of which show up once; under 3.5% is in the top ten. Sequences were derived from PBMCs, sampled before nivolumab (anti-PD-1) treatment. Every receptor here comes from a person aged 40 to 85 with oral cavity squamous cell carcinoma.

This clone appeared a few times. The chain carries TRBV19 and TRBJ1-1, with TRBD1 as a possible D gene (5 bases). V was shortened by 7 bases and J by 4 bases, with 16 bases between the two germline ends. Germline CDR1 is LNHDA and CDR2 is SQIVND (reference sequence). The CDR3 has 14 amino acids. The CDR3 sequence: CASKSREGTTEAFF. CDR3 DNA: TGTGCCAGTAAGTCCAGGGAAGGGACCACTGAAGCTTTCTTT.

V usage is TRBV5-1 and J usage is TRBJ1-1; D ambiguous. CDR1 is SGHRS and CDR2 is YFSETQ in the germline V gene. CDR3 length: 13 amino acids. Trimming cost V 0 bases and J 2 bases, with 5 bases left between them. The CDR3 protein is CASSLAGNTEAFF. DNA of the CDR3: TGCGCCAGCAGCTTGGCAGGAAACACTGAAGCTTTCTTT.

The chain carries TRBV5-1 and TRBJ1-2; 11 bases match TRBD1. CDR3 length: 15 residues. V lost 0 bases and J lost 8; bases outside the gene matches: 6. CDR1 is SGHRS, CDR2 YFSETQ, per germline. The CDR3 nucleotides read TGCGCCAGCAGCTTGGGGACAGGGGGCCCTTTGGGCTACACCTTC. This sequence encodes CASSLGTGGPLGYTF. The whole variable domain, filled in from reference TRBV5-1 and TRBJ1-2, reads KAGVTQTPRYLIKTRGQQVTLSCSPISGHRSVSWYQQTPGQGLQFLFEYFSETQRNKGNFPGRFSGRQFSNSRSEMNVSTLELGDSALYLCASSLGTGGPLGYTFGSGTRLTVV.

The chain links TRBV7-6 to TRBJ1-2; D possibly corresponds to TRBD1 (5 bases). Trimming left V 2 bases short and J 4 bases short, with 11 bases between. Germline loops: CDR1 SGHVS, CDR2 FNYEAQ. CDR3 length equals 14 residues. CDR3 residues: CASSLSVGGYGYTF. The CDR3 nucleotides are TGTGCCAGCAGCTTAAGTGTGGGGGGCTATGGCTACACCTTC.

Only a few counts were recorded for this clone. This chain links TRBV6-5 with TRBJ1-3; D is undetermined. Trimming took 0 bases from V and 4 from J, leaving 10 bases between them. Germline V lookup: CDR1 MNHEY, CDR2 SVGAGI. The CDR3 sequence is 15 residues long. CDR3 amino acids: CASSYSSELGNTIYF. The CDR3 DNA is TGTGCCAGCAGTTACTCGTCCGAGCTAGGAAACACCATATATTTT.